Each of the 8 T cell receptor beta chains below was sequenced from the same sample in a study of blood T cell repertoires in COVID-19. The method was immunoSEQ multiplex PCR; TCRdb's version includes in-frame clones alone and lacks a portion of them. Among about 220,000 clones listed, around 85% were seen once. The sequenced sample consisted of PBMCs or T cells enriched from blood (not recorded which). These receptors all come from a woman aged 40 to 49 with acute COVID-19.

The chain is built from TRBV3-1 (or the pseudogene TRBV3-2) and TRBJ2-5; D unresolved. Trimming left V 4 bases short and J 9 bases short, with 9 bases between. Germline lookup yields CDR1 LGHDT and CDR2 YNNKEL (reference sequence). This CDR3 comprises 11 residues. Written as DNA, the CDR3 is TGTGCCAGCAGCCTCGCAGGCGCCCAGTACTTC. The encoded protein is CASSLAGAQYF.

The V gene is TRBV7-3, the J gene TRBJ1-2; D not certain. CDR1 is SGHTA and CDR2 is FQGTGA in the germline V gene. This CDR3 has 16 amino acids. V lost 5 bases and J lost 4, with 20 bases in between. CDR3 residues: CASSLRHSPSVYGYTF. In DNA form, the CDR3 reads TGTGCCAGCAGCCTCAGACACTCACCGTCTGTCTATGGCTACACCTTC.

This clone appeared a few times. The V gene is TRBV7-2, the J gene TRBJ2-7; 10 bases align to TRBD2. This CDR3 has 13 residues. V dropped 8 bases and J dropped 3; count of bases not matched to a gene: 4. Germline CDR1 and CDR2: SGHTA and FQGNSA. This CDR3 reads CASGTSVHYEQYF. In DNA, the CDR3 is TGTGCCAGCGGGACTAGCGTACACTACGAGCAGTACTTC.

The chain is built from TRBV18 and TRBJ2-7; 13 bases align to TRBD2. The CDR3 consists of 14 residues. The germline CDR1 and CDR2 sequences are KGHSH and LQKENI. Unmatched junction bases numbered 0, after V lost 5 bases and J lost 2 bases. The chain's CDR3 is CASSTSGGAYEQYF. The CDR3 DNA reads TGTGCCAGCTCAACTAGCGGGGGGGCCTACGAGCAGTACTTC.

The J gene is TRBJ1-5, the V gene TRBV28, with D tentatively TRBD1 (5 bases). V gave up 6 bases and J gave up 3 bases, with 12 bases separating them. CDR1 and CDR2 (germline): MDHEN, SYDVKM. This CDR3 is built from 14 residues. The CDR3 DNA sequence: TGTGCCAGCAGCACGCGACAGAACAATCAGCCCCAGCATTTT. Translating it yields CASSTRQNNQPQHF.

This chain joins TRBV3-1 (or the pseudogene TRBV3-2) and TRBJ1-1; 8 bases fit TRBD1. J lost 1 base, V lost 4 bases, and 5 bases had no gene match. Germline V CDR1 and CDR2: LGHDT, YNNKEL (reference sequence). This CDR3 spans 15 amino acids. CDR3 in DNA: TGTGCCAGCAGCCGCCACAGGGGGTCGAACACTGAAGCTTTCTTT. Its protein product is CASSRHRGSNTEAFF.

The chain has TRBV30 and TRBJ1-2; possibly TRBD1 for D (6 bases). Trimming removed 0 bases at V and 5 bases at J, with 13 bases between. The CDR3 covers 14 residues. Per germline, CDR1 GTSNPN and CDR2 SVGIG (reference sequence). The CDR3 here is CAWSVQGPIYGYTF. CDR3 in DNA: TGTGCCTGGAGTGTACAGGGTCCAATTTATGGCTACACCTTC.

V and J are TRBV18 and TRBJ1-1, with D perhaps matching TRBD1 (5 bases). Germline-derived CDR1 and CDR2 are KGHSH and LQKENI. V shed 0 bases and J shed 2 bases, with 16 bases lying between them. CDR3 length: 17 residues. Written as DNA, the CDR3 is TGTGCCAGCTCACCACCTGGCTCGGCAGGGACTAACACTGAAGCTTTCTTT. Its translation is CASSPPGSAGTNTEAFF.